This T cell receptor (beta chain) was obtained from a study of human T cells and chemical hapten exposure. Turning to the study itself: Mostly female patients had alopecia areata, totalis or universalis. TCR yields per sample varied, mainly owing to small pooled library volume differences.

This clonotype was seen ten or more times. The antigen is not known. Time point noted: patch test 2, 6 weeks after DPC sensitization. Indicated treatment: therapeutic diphenylcyclopropenone sensitization with weekly scalp DPC. Per the germline V gene, CDR1 is LNHNV and CDR2 is YYDKDF (reference sequence). The CDR3 is made up of 16 amino acids. V was trimmed by 0 bases and J by 0 bases, leaving 9 bases between them. Findings and limits, study-wide: No shift was seen in TCRs above 1 in 1000 frequency with DPC sensitization.

The library put unique molecular identifiers onto individual cDNA molecules. One entry per CDR3 protein, called by TCRdb with MiXCR from the RACE reads. The sample contains tens of thousands of distinct CDR3 sequences, around 10% of which appear only once. Source: whole blood, taken in connection with sensitization to the hapten diphenylcyclopropenone (DPC). The receptor comes from a woman aged 35 to 49 with alopecia areata. Some clones in this sample may be carry-over from other donors' samples. This rearrangement joins TRBV15 to TRBJ1-5; D ambiguous. Here the CDR3 DNA reads TGTGCCACCAGCAGAGAGGTGGCCAGTAGCAATCAGCCCCAGCATTTT. It specifies CATSREVASSNQPQHF.